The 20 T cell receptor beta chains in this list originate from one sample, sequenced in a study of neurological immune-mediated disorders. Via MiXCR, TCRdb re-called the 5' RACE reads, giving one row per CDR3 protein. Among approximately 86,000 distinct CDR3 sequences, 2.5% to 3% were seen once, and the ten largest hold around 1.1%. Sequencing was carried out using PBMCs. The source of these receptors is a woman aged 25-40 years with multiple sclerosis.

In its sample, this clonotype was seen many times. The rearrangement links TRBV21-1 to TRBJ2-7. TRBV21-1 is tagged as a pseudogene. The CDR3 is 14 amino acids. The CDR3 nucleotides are TGTGCCAGCCCATTGAGTGGAAGCTCCTACGAGCAGTACTTC. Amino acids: CASPLSGSSYEQYF.

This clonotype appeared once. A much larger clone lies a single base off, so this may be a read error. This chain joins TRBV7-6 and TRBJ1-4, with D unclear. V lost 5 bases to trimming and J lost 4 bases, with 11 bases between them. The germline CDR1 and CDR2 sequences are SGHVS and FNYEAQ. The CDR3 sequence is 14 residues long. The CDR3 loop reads CASSPSPNNEKLFF. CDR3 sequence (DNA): TGTGCCAGCAGCCCTTCCCCAAATAATGAAAAACTGTTTTTT.

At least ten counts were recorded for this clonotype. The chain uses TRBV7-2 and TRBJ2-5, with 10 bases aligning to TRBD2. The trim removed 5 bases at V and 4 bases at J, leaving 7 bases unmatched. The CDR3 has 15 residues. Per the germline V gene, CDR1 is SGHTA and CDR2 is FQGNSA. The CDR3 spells CASSPTSGNGETQYF. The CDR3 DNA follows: TGTGCCAGCAGCCCTACTAGCGGGAACGGAGAGACCCAGTACTTC.

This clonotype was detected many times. CDR3 sequence (DNA): TGTGCCAGCAGCCCTACCGGGGGATCTGGAAACACCATATATTTT. It encodes CASSPTGGSGNTIYF. The chain carries TRBV12-3 or TRBV12-4 and TRBJ1-3; D might be TRBD1 (5 bases). This CDR3 contains 15 residues. V lost 6 bases to trimming and J lost 1 base, with 13 bases between them.

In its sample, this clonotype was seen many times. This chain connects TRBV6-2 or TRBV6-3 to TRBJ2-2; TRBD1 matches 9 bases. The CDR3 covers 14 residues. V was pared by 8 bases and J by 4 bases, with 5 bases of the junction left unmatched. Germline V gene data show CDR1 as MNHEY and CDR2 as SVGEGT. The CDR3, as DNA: TGTGCCAGCGACAGGGGGTCATCCACCGGGGAGCTGTTTTTT. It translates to CASDRGSSTGELFF.

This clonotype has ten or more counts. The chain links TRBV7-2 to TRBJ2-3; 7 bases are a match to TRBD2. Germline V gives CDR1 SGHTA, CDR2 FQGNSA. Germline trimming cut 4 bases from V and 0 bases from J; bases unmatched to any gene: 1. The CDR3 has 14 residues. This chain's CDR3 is CASSWGGSTDTQYF. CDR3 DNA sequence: TGTGCCAGCAGCTGGGGGGGTAGCACAGATACGCAGTATTTT.

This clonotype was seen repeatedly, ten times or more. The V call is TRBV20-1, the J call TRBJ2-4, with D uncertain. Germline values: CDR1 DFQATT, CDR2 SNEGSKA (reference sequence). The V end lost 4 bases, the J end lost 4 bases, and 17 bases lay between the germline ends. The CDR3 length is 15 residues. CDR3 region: CSATSASQPKNIQYF. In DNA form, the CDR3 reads TGCAGTGCTACATCGGCCAGCCAGCCAAAAAACATTCAGTACTTC.

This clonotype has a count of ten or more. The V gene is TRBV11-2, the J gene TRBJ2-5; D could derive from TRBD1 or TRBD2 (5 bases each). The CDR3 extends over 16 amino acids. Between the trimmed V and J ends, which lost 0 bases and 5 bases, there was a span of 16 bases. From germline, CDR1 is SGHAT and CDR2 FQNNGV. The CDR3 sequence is CASSLDKLGELETQYF. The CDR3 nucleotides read TGTGCCAGCAGCTTAGATAAATTGGGGGAGCTCGAGACCCAGTACTTC.

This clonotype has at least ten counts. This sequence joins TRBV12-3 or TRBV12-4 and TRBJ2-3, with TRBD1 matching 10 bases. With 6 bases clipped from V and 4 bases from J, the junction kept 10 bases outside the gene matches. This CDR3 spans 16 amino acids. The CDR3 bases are TGTGCCAGCAGGCCGGGAGGGGGACAGGGGCCAGATACGCAGTATTTT. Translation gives CASRPGGGQGPDTQYF.

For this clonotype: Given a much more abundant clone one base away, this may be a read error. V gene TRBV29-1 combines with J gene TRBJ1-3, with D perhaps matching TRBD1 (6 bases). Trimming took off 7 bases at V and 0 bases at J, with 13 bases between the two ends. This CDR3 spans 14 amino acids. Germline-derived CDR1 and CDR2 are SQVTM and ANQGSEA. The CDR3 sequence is CSAKTGNSGNTIYF. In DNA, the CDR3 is TGCAGCGCCAAAACAGGGAACTCTGGAAACACCATATATTTT.

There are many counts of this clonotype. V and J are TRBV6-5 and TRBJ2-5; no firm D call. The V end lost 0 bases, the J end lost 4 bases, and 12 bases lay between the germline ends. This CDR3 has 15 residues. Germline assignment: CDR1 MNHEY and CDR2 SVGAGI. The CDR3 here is CASSYSSQIGETQYF. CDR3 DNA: TGTGCCAGCAGTTACTCCTCACAAATTGGAGAGACCCAGTACTTC.

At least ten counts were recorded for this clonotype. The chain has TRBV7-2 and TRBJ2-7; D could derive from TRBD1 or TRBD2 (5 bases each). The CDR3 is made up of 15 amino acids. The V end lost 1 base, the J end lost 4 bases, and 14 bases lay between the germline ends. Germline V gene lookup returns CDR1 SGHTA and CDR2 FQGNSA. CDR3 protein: CASSLGGGYFYEQYF. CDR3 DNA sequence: TGTGCCAGCAGCTTAGGTGGGGGATACTTTTACGAGCAGTACTTC.

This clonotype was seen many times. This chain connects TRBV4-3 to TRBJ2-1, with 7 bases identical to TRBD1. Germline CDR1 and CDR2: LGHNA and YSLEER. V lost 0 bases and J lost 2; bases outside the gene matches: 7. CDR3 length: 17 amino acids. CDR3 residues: CASSQDYRTGTYNEQFF. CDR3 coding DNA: TGCGCCAGCAGCCAAGATTACCGGACAGGAACCTACAATGAGCAGTTCTTC.

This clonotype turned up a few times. CDR3 nucleotide sequence: TGTGCCAGCAGCCAAGATCAAACCGGGGAGCTGTTTTTT. Protein sequence: CASSQDQTGELFF. The chain links TRBV14 to TRBJ2-2; D is unclear. Trimming removed 0 bases at V and 5 bases at J, with 4 bases between. The CDR3 has 13 residues. CDR1 is SGHDN and CDR2 is FVKESK in the germline V gene.

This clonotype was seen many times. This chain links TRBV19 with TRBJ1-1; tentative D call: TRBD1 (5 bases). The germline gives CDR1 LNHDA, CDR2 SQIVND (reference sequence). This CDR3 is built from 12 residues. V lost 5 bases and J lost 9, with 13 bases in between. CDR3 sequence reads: CASSPGLPKAFF. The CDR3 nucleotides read TGTGCCAGTAGTCCGGGACTCCCAAAAGCTTTCTTT.

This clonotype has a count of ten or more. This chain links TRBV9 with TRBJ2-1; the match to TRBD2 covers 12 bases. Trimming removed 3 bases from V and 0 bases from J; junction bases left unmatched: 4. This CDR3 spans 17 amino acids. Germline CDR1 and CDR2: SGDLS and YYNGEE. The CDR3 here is CASSGTSGISSYNEQFF. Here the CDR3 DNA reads TGTGCCAGCAGCGGGACTAGCGGGATCAGCTCCTACAATGAGCAGTTCTTC. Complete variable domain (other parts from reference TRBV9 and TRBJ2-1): DSGVTQTPKHLITATGQRVTLRCSPRSGDLSVYWYQQSLDQGLQFLIQYYNGEERAKGNILERFSAQQFPDLHSELNLSSLELGDSALYFCASSGTSGISSYNEQFFGPGTRLTVL.

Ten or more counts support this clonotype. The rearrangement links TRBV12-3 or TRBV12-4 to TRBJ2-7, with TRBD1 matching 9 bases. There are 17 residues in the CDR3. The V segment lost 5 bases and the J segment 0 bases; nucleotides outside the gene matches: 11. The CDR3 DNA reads TGTGCCAGCAGTCAAGGGACAGGGATTACAAGCTCCTACGAGCAGTACTTC. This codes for CASSQGTGITSSYEQYF.

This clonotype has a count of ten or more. CDR3 sequence: CASSLEGLEQYF. As DNA, the CDR3 is TGTGCCAGCAGCTTAGAGGGACTTGAGCAGTACTTC. The V and J genes are TRBV7-9 and TRBJ2-7, with a possible D match to TRBD2 (6 bases). The germline V gene encodes CDR1 SEHNR and CDR2 FQNEAQ (reference sequence). This CDR3 spans 12 amino acids. Trimming removed 1 base at V and 7 bases at J, with 8 bases between.

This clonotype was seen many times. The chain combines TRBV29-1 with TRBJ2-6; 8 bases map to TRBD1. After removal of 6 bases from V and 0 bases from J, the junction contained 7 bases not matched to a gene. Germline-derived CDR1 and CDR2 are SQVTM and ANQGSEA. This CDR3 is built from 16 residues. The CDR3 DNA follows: TGCAGCGTGGTGGGACAGGCCCCCTCTGGGGCCAACGTCCTGACTTTC. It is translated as CSVVGQAPSGANVLTF.

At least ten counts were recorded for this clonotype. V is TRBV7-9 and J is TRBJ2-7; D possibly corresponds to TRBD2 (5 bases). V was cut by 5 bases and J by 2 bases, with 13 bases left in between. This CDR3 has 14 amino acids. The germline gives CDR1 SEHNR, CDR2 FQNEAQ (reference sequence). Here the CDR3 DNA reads TGTGCCAGCAGCAAAGAGGGTGCTGCCTACGAGCAGTACTTC. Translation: CASSKEGAAYEQYF. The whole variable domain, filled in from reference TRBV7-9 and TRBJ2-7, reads DTGVSQNPRHKITKRGQNVTFRCDPISEHNRLYWYRQTLGQGPEFLTYFQNEAQLEKSRLLSDRFSAERPKGSFSTLEIQRTEQGDSAMYLCASSKEGAAYEQYFGPGTRLTVT.